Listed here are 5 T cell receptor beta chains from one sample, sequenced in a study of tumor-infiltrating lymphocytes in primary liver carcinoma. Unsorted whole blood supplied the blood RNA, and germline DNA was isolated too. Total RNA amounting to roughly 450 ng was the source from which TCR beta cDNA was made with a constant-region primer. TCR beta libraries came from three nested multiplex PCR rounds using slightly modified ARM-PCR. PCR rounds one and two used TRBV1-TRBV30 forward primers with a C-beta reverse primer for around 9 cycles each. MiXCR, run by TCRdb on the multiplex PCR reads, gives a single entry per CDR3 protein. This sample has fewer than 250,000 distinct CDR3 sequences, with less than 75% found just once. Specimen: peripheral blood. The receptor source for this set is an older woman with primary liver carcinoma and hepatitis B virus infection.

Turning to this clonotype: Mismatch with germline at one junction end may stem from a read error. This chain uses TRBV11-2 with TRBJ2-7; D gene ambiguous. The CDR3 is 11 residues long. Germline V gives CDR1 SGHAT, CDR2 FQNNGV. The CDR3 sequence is CASGFEREQYF. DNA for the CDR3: TGTGCCAGCGGCTTCGAGAGAGAGCAGTACTTC.

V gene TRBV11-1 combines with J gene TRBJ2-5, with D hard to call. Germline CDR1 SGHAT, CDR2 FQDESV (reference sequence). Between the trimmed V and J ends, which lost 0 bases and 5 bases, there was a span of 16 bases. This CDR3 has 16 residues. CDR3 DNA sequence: TGTGCCAGCAGCTTAGCCCCTGAACAGAGTCGGGAGACCCAGTACTTC. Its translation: CASSLAPEQSRETQYF.

The CDR3 protein is CASSLESSGKSQHF. The CDR3 region has the DNA TGTGCCAGCAGCTTAGAGTCTAGCGGGAAGTCGCAGCATTTT. The J gene is TRBJ2-3, the V gene TRBV11-2; D not certain. The J call may be in error: the DNA end matches TRBJ1-5 better. The CDR3 has 14 amino acids. Germline CDR1 and CDR2: SGHAT and FQNNGV.

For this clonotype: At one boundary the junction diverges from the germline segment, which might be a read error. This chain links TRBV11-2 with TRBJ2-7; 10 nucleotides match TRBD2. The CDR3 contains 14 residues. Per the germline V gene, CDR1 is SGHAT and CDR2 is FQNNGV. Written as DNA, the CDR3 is TGTACCAGCGGCTTGGCTAGCGGGAGTTACGAGCAGTACTTC. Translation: CTSGLASGSYEQYF. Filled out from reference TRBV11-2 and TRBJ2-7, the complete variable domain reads EAGVAQSPRYKIIEKRQSVAFWCNPISGHATLYWYQQILGQGPKLLIQFQNNGVVDDSQLPKDRFSAERLKGVDSTLKIQPAKLEDSAVYLCTSGLASGSYEQYFGPGTRLTVT.

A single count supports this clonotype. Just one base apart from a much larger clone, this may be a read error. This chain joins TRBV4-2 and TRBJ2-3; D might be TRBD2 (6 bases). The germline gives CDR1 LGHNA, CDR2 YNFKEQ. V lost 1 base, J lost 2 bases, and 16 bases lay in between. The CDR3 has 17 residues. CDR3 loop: CASSQVSREDITDTQYF. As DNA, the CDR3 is TGTGCCAGCAGCCAAGTTAGCAGGGAGGACATCACAGATACGCAGTATTTT.